This T cell receptor beta chain was identified during a study of molecular identifiers for immune sequencing clone quantification. Trimming stripped 2 bases from V and 0 bases from J, with 17 bases between. This CDR3 has 18 residues. The V gene's germline CDR1 is LNHNV and CDR2 YYDKDF (reference sequence). Methods described previously were used for bulk TCR libraries, and listed TCR primers were applied. MiXCR, applied by TCRdb to the PCR reads, yields one record per CDR3 protein. The data hold under 650,000 distinct CDR3 sequences, with 15% to 20% observed a single time. This clonotype was detected only a few times.

The sequencing input was naive CD8+ T cells from blood, with Jurkat cell RNA spiked in. Subset meaning: FACS-sorted CD8+CD4-CCR7+CD45RA+ naive T cells. The TCR comes from a human donor in good health. Some libraries in this study had Jurkat cell RNA spiked in. This chain links TRBV15 with TRBJ1-3; a possible D gene is TRBD1 (5 bases). The CDR3 nucleotides read TGTGCCACCAGCAGAAATCGTGGGGACCTATTCTCTGGAAACACCATATATTTT. This gives the protein CATSRNRGDLFSGNTIYF.